A single sample is the source of the 29 T cell receptor beta chains below, sequenced in a study of early T cells in non-severe SARS-CoV-2 infection. TCRdb re-analysed the 5' RACE reads in MiXCR, keeping a single row per CDR3 protein. Altogether around 52,000 distinct CDR3 sequences are present, approximately 6% being singletons, with the ten largest covering around 4%. Sequenced material: whole blood. The receptors come from an adult who was a healthcare worker with PCR-confirmed SARS-CoV-2 infection or an uninfected control (not recorded which).

This clonotype was counted at least ten times. The chain combines TRBV7-2 with TRBJ1-6; possibly TRBD1 for D (6 bases). CDR3 length: 15 amino acids. Trimming took 7 bases from V and 5 from J, leaving 15 bases between them. The germline CDR1 and CDR2 sequences are SGHTA and FQGNSA. The CDR3 here is CASNKQGPHNSPLHF. The CDR3 DNA is TGTGCCAGCAACAAACAGGGACCCCATAATTCACCCCTCCACTTT.

The table lists this clonotype with many counts. The rearrangement uses TRBV20-1 and TRBJ2-5, with D perhaps matching TRBD1 (6 bases). Germline loops: CDR1 DFQATT, CDR2 SNEGSKA (reference sequence). Deletions cut 6 bases from V and 3 bases from J, with 11 bases between. The CDR3 runs to 12 residues. This CDR3 is CSARTVKETQYF. In DNA form, the CDR3 reads TGCAGTGCGAGGACAGTAAAAGAGACCCAGTACTTC.

This clonotype was detected ten times or more. The gene calls are TRBV30 and TRBJ2-6; D call uncertain. CDR1 GTSNPN and CDR2 SVGIG come from the germline V gene (reference sequence). The CDR3 runs to 15 residues. Trimming removed 0 bases from V and 2 bases from J, with 8 bases in between. CDR3 sequence reads: CAWSVFAAGANVLTF. The CDR3 nucleotides read TGTGCCTGGAGTGTTTTTGCAGCTGGGGCCAACGTCCTGACTTTC.

There are a few counts of this clonotype. V is TRBV4-2 and J is TRBJ2-3, with D possibly being TRBD1 (7 bases). Germline V gives CDR1 LGHNA, CDR2 YNFKEQ. The V gene lost 4 bases and the J gene lost 1 base, with 12 bases spanning the gap. CDR3 length: 15 residues. In DNA form, the CDR3 reads TGTGCCAGCAGCCGGCAGGGGGGTGGCACAGATACGCAGTATTTT. The encoded protein is CASSRQGGGTDTQYF.

This clonotype was seen repeatedly, ten times or more. J is TRBJ2-2 and V is TRBV2; D is undetermined. Germline CDR1 reads SNHLY; CDR2 reads FYNNEI. V dropped 7 bases and J dropped 6 bases, with 15 bases sitting between them. The CDR3 extends over 14 amino acids. The CDR3 region is CASTRLGSPGELFF. CDR3 coding DNA: TGTGCCAGCACCCGCCTGGGCAGTCCCGGGGAGCTGTTTTTT.

At least ten counts were recorded for this clonotype. The V gene is TRBV5-6, the J gene TRBJ2-3; TRBD2 matches 8 bases. The V and J ends lost 3 bases and 5 bases, in that order; junction bases with no gene match: 5. Germline V gene lookup returns CDR1 SGHDT and CDR2 YYEEEE. CDR3 length: 14 amino acids. The CDR3 nucleotides are TGTGCCAGCAGCTGGGGGACTAGTCGAGATACGCAGTATTTT. Translated: CASSWGTSRDTQYF.

This clonotype was observed at least ten times. The V call is TRBV6-1, the J call TRBJ1-1; the D is unclear. V was shortened by 6 bases and J by 6 bases, with 14 bases between the two germline ends. This CDR3 is 13 amino acids long. CDR1 is MNHNS and CDR2 is SASEGT in the germline V gene. DNA for the CDR3: TGTGCCAGCAGCGATCGGACGGAATCTGAAGCTTTCTTT. Translating gives CASSDRTESEAFF.

This clonotype has ten or more counts. The chain couples TRBV24-1 to TRBJ2-1; no definite D call. Germline V gene lookup returns CDR1 KGHDR and CDR2 SFDVKD. The ends were cut back, 1 base at V and 8 bases at J, with 20 bases in the middle. There are 17 residues in the CDR3. The CDR3 nucleotides read TGTGCCACCAGTGATTTTACCCTGGTAGGAAAAGAGGATGAGCAGTTCTTC. Translating it yields CATSDFTLVGKEDEQFF.

This clonotype was picked up many times. V and J are TRBV18 and TRBJ2-7, with D perhaps being TRBD1 or TRBD2 (5 bases each). V was cut by 3 bases and J by 2 bases, with 17 bases left in between. The CDR3 has 16 residues. The germline CDR1 and CDR2 sequences are KGHSH and LQKENI. The CDR3 DNA follows: TGTGCCAGCTCACCTCAGGGTCTAAGGGGACCCTACGAGCAGTACTTC. Protein sequence: CASSPQGLRGPYEQYF.

The gene calls are TRBV18 and TRBJ1-1; D is possibly TRBD1 (5 bases). This CDR3 spans 15 amino acids. V gave up 1 base and J gave up 3 bases, with 12 bases separating them. Germline V gives CDR1 KGHSH, CDR2 LQKENI. The CDR3 spells CASSPRAGLDTEAFF. The CDR3 DNA follows: TGTGCCAGCTCACCACGGGCAGGGCTGGACACTGAAGCTTTCTTT.

J is TRBJ1-3 and V is TRBV11-2, with TRBD1 matching 10 bases. This CDR3 spans 18 amino acids. CDR1 is SGHAT, CDR2 FQNNGV, per germline. J was trimmed by 3 bases and V by 2 bases; bases with no gene match: 10. CDR3 DNA: TGTGCCAGCAGCTTACTCCCGGGACAGGGGATCTTTGGAAACACCATATATTTT. Residues: CASSLLPGQGIFGNTIYF.

This clonotype was picked up many times. The CDR3 loop reads CSAREDSTSNQPQHF. DNA of the CDR3: TGCAGTGCTAGAGAAGACAGCACGAGCAATCAGCCCCAGCATTTT. V usage is TRBV20-1 and J usage is TRBJ1-5, with D tentatively TRBD1 (5 bases). V gave up 0 bases and J gave up 1 base, with 10 bases separating them. The CDR3 has 15 amino acids. Germline loops: CDR1 DFQATT, CDR2 SNEGSKA (reference sequence).

This clonotype has ten or more counts. The chain couples TRBV5-1 to TRBJ1-2; tentatively, D is TRBD1 (6 bases). The CDR3 totals 13 residues. Germline V gene lookup returns CDR1 SGHRS and CDR2 YFSETQ. Trimming cost V 2 bases and J 2 bases, with 7 bases left between them. CDR3 loop: CASSLGTNYGYTF. The CDR3 DNA reads as TGCGCCAGCAGCTTAGGGACAAACTATGGCTACACCTTC.

This clonotype was seen only a few times. The CDR3 reads CASSPRPPHPTEHSGANVLTF. CDR3 nucleotides: TGTGCCAGCAGTCCCAGACCACCTCACCCGACAGAACACTCTGGGGCCAACGTCCTGACTTTC. The chain employs TRBV27 and TRBJ2-6, with TRBD1 as a possible D gene (5 bases). V was trimmed by 5 bases and J by 0 bases, leaving 26 bases between them. The CDR3 runs to 21 residues. Looked up from germline, CDR1 is MNHEY and CDR2 is SMNVEV (reference sequence).

The V and J genes are TRBV28 and TRBJ2-3; D is unclear. The CDR3 extends over 13 amino acids. Germline V lookup: CDR1 MDHEN, CDR2 SYDVKM. Deletions cut 5 bases from V and 0 bases from J, with 6 bases between. The CDR3 DNA follows: TGTGCCAGCAGTGACCGCAGCACAGATACGCAGTATTTT. It specifies CASSDRSTDTQYF. Supplemented by reference TRBV28 and TRBJ2-3, the full variable domain reads DVKVTQSSRYLVKRTGEKVFLECVQDMDHENMFWYRQDPGLGLRLIYFSYDVKMKEKGDIPEGYSVSREKKERFSLILESASTNQTSMYLCASSDRSTDTQYFGPGTRLTVL.

This clonotype was observed a few times. The chain combines TRBV7-2 with TRBJ2-3, with 7 bases matching TRBD2. Germline-derived CDR1 and CDR2 are SGHTA and FQGNSA. The V and J ends lost 2 bases and 3 bases, in that order; junction bases with no gene match: 8. The CDR3 has 16 amino acids. DNA of the CDR3: TGTGCCAGCAGCTTATACGGGGCGGGGGTGACAGATACGCAGTATTTT. It translates to CASSLYGAGVTDTQYF.

This rearrangement joins TRBV20-1 to TRBJ2-1; D is unresolved. The CDR3 is 14 amino acids. Trimming took off 8 bases at V and 0 bases at J, with 14 bases between the two ends. Germline V gene sequence: CDR1 DFQATT, CDR2 SNEGSKA (reference sequence). The CDR3 DNA reads TGCAGTAATCATGGCCCCAGCTCCTACAATGAGCAGTTCTTC. Protein sequence: CSNHGPSSYNEQFF.

For this clonotype: Given a much more abundant clone one base away, this may be a read error. The chain recombines TRBV6-1 with TRBJ1-5; a weak D match, TRBD1 (6 bases). CDR3 size: 15 residues. Germline V gene sequence: CDR1 MNHNS, CDR2 SASEGT. V lost 5 bases and J lost 5, with 16 bases in between. CDR3 nucleotides: TGTGCCAGCAGTCAACAGGGAATGAGCTATCAGCCCCAGCATTTT. It is translated as CASSQQGMSYQPQHF.

This clonotype was seen many times. This sequence joins TRBV10-3 and TRBJ1-4, with TRBD1 matching 9 bases. There are 14 residues in the CDR3. From germline, CDR1 is ENHRY and CDR2 SYGVKD. J lost 7 bases, V lost 2 bases, and 2 bases had no gene match. CDR3 bases: TGTGCCATCAGTGAGGGGACAGGGTTTGAAAAACTGTTTTTT. It specifies CAISEGTGFEKLFF.

This clonotype has only a few counts. This chain uses TRBV18 with TRBJ2-6; no definite D call. V lost 2 bases and J 4 bases, leaving 15 bases between the germline ends. Germline CDR1 and CDR2: KGHSH and LQKENI. The CDR3 is made up of 17 amino acids. The CDR3 sequence is CASSPVDTSQGANVLTF. The CDR3 DNA reads as TGTGCCAGCTCACCAGTCGACACGTCTCAGGGGGCCAACGTCCTGACTTTC.

The V call is TRBV12-3 or TRBV12-4, the J call TRBJ1-1; 11 positions agree with TRBD1. With 5 bases clipped from V and 1 base from J, the junction kept 9 bases outside the gene matches. The CDR3 runs 17 residues. In nucleotides, the CDR3 is TGTGCCAGCAGTATGAAACGGACAGGGGGCCGGAACACTGAAGCTTTCTTT. This encodes CASSMKRTGGRNTEAFF.

This clonotype was counted only a few times. The V call is TRBV10-3, the J call TRBJ2-3; 14 bases match TRBD2. With V trimmed by 6 bases and J by 1 base, 9 bases remained unmatched. Germline CDR1 ENHRY, CDR2 SYGVKD. The CDR3 runs 18 residues. The CDR3 loop reads CAISGTSGGPARTDTQYF. CDR3 coding DNA: TGTGCCATCAGCGGGACTAGCGGGGGCCCCGCCCGCACAGATACGCAGTATTTT.

This clonotype was found many times. As DNA, the CDR3 is TGTGCCAGCAGTCTGGGGACAGGGGTTTACGAGCAGTACTTC. It yields the protein CASSLGTGVYEQYF. The chain employs TRBV6-6 and TRBJ2-7; TRBD1 matches 10 bases. Germline V gene lookup returns CDR1 MNHNY and CDR2 SVGAGI (reference sequence). CDR3 size: 14 residues. The V and J ends lost 5 bases and 4 bases, in that order; junction bases with no gene match: 5.

This clonotype was picked up many times. The CDR3 region has the DNA TGTGCCAGCTACACCGGACAGAGCTCCTACAATGAGCAGTTCTTC. Amino acid sequence: CASYTGQSSYNEQFF. The genes are TRBV6-1 and TRBJ2-1; the D gene is possibly TRBD1 (6 bases). V lost 8 bases to trimming and J lost 0 bases, with 14 bases between them. CDR1 is MNHNS and CDR2 is SASEGT in the germline V gene. There are 15 residues in the CDR3.

This clonotype has a count of ten or more. V gene TRBV3-2 combines with J gene TRBJ1-5; the listed D gene, TRBD1, was not tested against the DNA. TRBV3-2 is tagged as a pseudogene. CDR3 length: 17 residues. CDR3: CASSQDLGGHSNQPQHF. CDR3 coding DNA: TGTGCCAGCAGCCAAGATCTGGGGGGGCATAGCAATCAGCCCCAGCATTTT.

Remarks on this clonotype: This could be a read error, since a much larger clone is one nucleotide away. The gene calls are TRBV4-2 and TRBJ2-3, with 9 bases lining up with TRBD2. The V gene's germline CDR1 is LGHNA and CDR2 YNFKEQ. The CDR3 is 16 amino acids. J was trimmed by 2 bases and V by 4 bases; bases with no gene match: 7. The DNA for the CDR3 is TGTGCCAGCAGCCGAGAGACTAGCGGCCTCACAGATACGCAGTATTTT. This codes for CASSRETSGLTDTQYF.

V and J are TRBV6-5 and TRBJ1-4; 12 positions agree with TRBD1. CDR3 length: 16 amino acids. Germline CDR1 MNHEY, CDR2 SVGAGI. The V and J ends lost 4 bases and 8 bases, in that order; junction bases with no gene match: 8. The CDR3 loop reads CASSLKTGTGGEKLFF. Here the CDR3 DNA reads TGTGCCAGCAGTTTAAAAACCGGGACAGGGGGCGAAAAACTGTTTTTT.

This clonotype was seen ten or more times. V usage is TRBV4-2 and J usage is TRBJ2-7, with 15 bases aligning to TRBD2. The V gene's germline CDR1 is LGHNA and CDR2 YNFKEQ. The junction had 7 bases not matched to a gene; V was cut back by 2 bases and J by 2 bases. The CDR3 has 18 amino acids. The CDR3 DNA sequence: TGTGCCAGCAGCCAATGGGGACTAGCGGGGGGCGATACCTACGAGCAGTACTTC. Its protein is CASSQWGLAGGDTYEQYF.

This chain connects TRBV6-1 to TRBJ2-2; D remains ambiguous. The germline gives CDR1 MNHNS, CDR2 SASEGT. Trimming took 4 bases from V and 3 from J, leaving 9 bases between them. CDR3 size: 14 residues. The CDR3 nucleotides read TGTGCCAGCAGTGGTAGGCAGTACACCGGGGAGCTGTTTTTT. As protein: CASSGRQYTGELFF.